This paragraph covers one TCR beta chain sequence. The antigen remains undetermined. This table comes from immunoSEQ multiplex PCR, and its TCRdb copy is limited to in-frame clones, with some not included. The sample has more than 95,000 clones, about nine tenths seen once; the top ten hold about 2%. The CDR3 loop spans 15 amino acids. Looked up from germline, CDR1 is SQVTM and CDR2 is ANQGSEA. V lost 2 bases and J lost 3; bases outside the gene matches: 8. The source of the sample is a study of cytomegalovirus exposure and HLA in healthy donors. Whole-study results and caveats: Reports credit the classifier with highly specific, highly sensitive diagnosis of cytomegalovirus status. In vitro confirmation showed three CMV-associated chains to be CMV antigen specific.

The validation cohort, a group of roughly 120 subjects, included the donors and was separate from the roughly 670-subject first cohort. Sample: PBMCs. This sequence joins TRBV29-1 and TRBJ2-7; 9 bases map to TRBD2. The sequence was collected from a woman aged 18-29 years in good health and CMV-seronegative. This CDR3 reads CSVELGAGGRYEQYF. CDR3 coding DNA: TGCAGCGTTGAATTAGGAGCGGGAGGTCGCTACGAGCAGTACTTC.